This note documents a single TCR beta chain sequence. It has no known antigen specificity. No much larger clone exists at a distance of one base, and base qualities are not known. The data originate from a study of cytomegalovirus exposure and HLA in healthy donors (dated by TCRdb to 2016 to 2017). Study-wide context: In an earlier analysis of around 540 of the donors, 250 to 350 Gb of sequence data and approximately 100 million unique TCR beta sequences from about 190 million T cells were reported. Several DR-DQ haplotypes were treated as single units for association and clustering because of strong linkage in the cohort. Across about 370 genotyped donors of the cohort, an average of approximately 200,000 unique TCR beta nucleotide sequences per donor were sequenced, and approximately 17% of those sequences were non-productive. All discovery cohort repertoires had been generated using a single sequencing platform. To study patterns of TCR occurrence, a later analysis re-analyzed previously published TCR beta repertoires from 500 to 850 donors and added high-resolution HLA genotyping. A later genetic analysis used genome-wide SNP genotypes for about 65% of the roughly 670 donors, treating that subset as a discovery cohort. An earlier analysis of roughly 600 of the donors used high-throughput TCR beta sequencing to judge whether each TCR beta V gene segment behaved as functional or pseudogenic. Rather than using new phenotypic data, the later analysis identified candidate immune exposures from TCR beta sequences and from how often those sequences occurred across donors. In addition to the first cohort of 650 to 800 subjects, a separate validation cohort of 120 different subjects was used. Alongside the repertoire data, information on donor age, sex, ethnicity and CMV serostatus was compiled. Typing coverage differed by locus: A, B, C, DRB1 and DQB1 were typed in roughly 620-640 donors, DQA1 in roughly 510, DPA1 in around 580, and DPB1 in 472. The study profiled the T cell repertoires of around 700 subjects by immunosequencing and related them to cytomegalovirus serostatus. Class I and class II HLA loci were covered by the typing at four-digit resolution. The study aimed to test whether cataloging public T cell receptors could reveal signatures of past pathogen exposure. The study combined high-throughput TCR immunosequencing, statistical association of individual TCRs with disease status, and machine learning to predict cytomegalovirus infection status. About 300 gigabases of sequencing data and 80 million or so unique TCR sequences were included in an early release covering about 620 HLA-typed donors. Of the roughly 410 genotyped donors, 75% to 85% were placed in the genetic ancestry cluster associated with self-reported Caucasian donors. Overall study results and their limits: In a later genetic analysis, fewer N-insertions in productive TCRs were reported among donors in an Asian-associated ancestry cluster than the roughly 700-donor mean. The classifier was reported to diagnose cytomegalovirus status with high specificity and sensitivity in both the original cohort and the validation cohort. The earlier analysis of 587 of the donors excluded 15 to 20 rarely observed V segments, including chromosome 9 orphons, because counts were too low. Correlated functional status among segregating V segments might reflect linkage disequilibrium, but an unknown experimental factor could not be ruled out. In a later analysis, the rate of TCR association differed among HLA loci, with DRB1 alleles having the most associated TCRs and HLA-C alleles having the fewest. CMV serostatus was the only immune exposure information available for the cohort. In a later analysis, HLA-associated TCR beta chains showed more clonal expansion and lower generation probabilities than non-associated chains that were equally common. In vitro tests confirmed that a few of the cytomegalovirus-associated TCR beta chains recognize cytomegalovirus antigens. A group of highly shared sequence variants was considered likely to be a technical artifact of the sequencing pipeline. Specific HLA alleles were associated with about 17,000 TCR beta sequences at a false discovery rate of 0.05 in a later analysis. In the study, approximately 160 TCR beta chains were listed as associated with cytomegalovirus. Most CMV-associated TCR beta chains appeared to be HLA-restricted in a later analysis, and the HLA associations seemed to be driven largely by CMV exposure. Because some donors lacked HLA typing at each locus, the association tests relied only on the typed subset. It was suggested by the authors that the approach could potentially be generalized to other disease states and immunological phenotypes. While some public TCRs were present in many individuals, most TCR sequences turned up only very rarely across donors. A later genetic analysis associated a missense DCLRE1C variant with V-gene and J-gene trimming of TCR beta chains, and an independent cohort replicated the association. The presence/absence analyses assumed that sequencing depth was roughly uniform across donors, and that assumption may not be true. Broadly in line with IMGT annotations, most TCR beta V segments showed up in productive rearrangements about 87% or about 30% of the time in an earlier analysis of several hundred of the donors. When HLA alleles, especially DR and DQ, strongly co-occurred, attributing TCR associations to individual alleles was difficult. This cohort had only TCR beta chains sequenced, and the lack of alpha or paired-chain data limited which features could be detected. Because the 87-base-pair reads could not distinguish some IMGT-functional V segments, including TRBV6-2 and TRBV6-3, those segments were excluded. A later analysis reported that several top co-occurrence clusters appeared linked to parvovirus B19, influenza, CMV and Epstein-Barr virus. A further reported finding was that TCR beta sequences accurately predicted the HLA-A and HLA-B alleles for most subjects in the first cohort.

Ends trimmed: V by 9 bases, J by 6 bases; bases unmatched to a gene: 3. The CDR3 sequence holds 11 residues, the cysteine and phenylalanine included. Only the CDR3 region is kept as DNA, spanning 33 bases read in frame from base 1. The germline V gene (reference sequence) sets CDR1 to LNHDA and CDR2 to SQIVND. The cohort comprised hundreds of healthy bone marrow donors. All cohort members were sampled while nominally healthy, although unrecorded immune exposures were likely present. The donor was CMV seronegative and was included in the group of around 320 seronegative cohort members. A peripheral blood sample was collected from each donor, and TCR beta sequencing was performed on peripheral blood mononuclear cells. Genomic DNA was extracted from the blood cell samples with the Qiagen DNeasy Blood Extraction Kit. Libraries were made using the immunoSEQ multiplex PCR assay. For the multiplex PCR, a mixture combining 60 forward primers for TCR Vbeta segments and 13 reverse primers for TCR Jbeta segments was used. Amplification of the CDR3 region of rearranged TCR beta genes was performed with a multiplex PCR assay on genomic DNA. Amplified TCR beta libraries were sequenced as 87-base-pair reads on the Illumina HiSeq System. The original pipeline was this. A later analysis counted tens of millions of unique TCR beta chains across the 700 or so repertoires, and 10 million to 12 million of these chains were shared by at least two donors. To remove PCR and sequencing errors, raw reads were error-corrected and collapsed into unique sequences using a nearest-neighbor algorithm that merged closely related sequences. CDR3 sequences were aligned to IMGT reference sequences to assign V, D and J gene segments. Each retained sequence needed at least a six-nucleotide match to both a V gene segment and a J gene segment. Rearrangements were classified as productive when the CDR3 lacked stop codons and remained in frame with V and J, and all other rearrangements were classified as non-productive. Following IMGT convention, CDR3 was defined as the stretch from the second conserved V-encoded cysteine to the conserved J-encoded phenylalanine. The earlier analysis of 550 to 650 of the donors excluded any sequence lacking an unambiguous match to a single V gene segment. An earlier analysis of 550 to 650 of the donors classified V segments as functional when productive rearrangements were above 56.7% and as segregating when the standard deviation between donors was above 5%. A statistical classification framework was developed to diagnose cytomegalovirus status using the catalog of TCR beta chain sequences. In a later analysis, TCR nucleotide sequences were compared against IMGT/GENE-DB human TR gene sequences so that V and J genes could be assigned. A later analysis assigned CDR3 sequences and most-parsimonious VDJ recombination scenarios with the TCRdist pipeline. In a later analysis, each TCR beta chain was defined by its CDR3 amino acid sequence together with its V-gene family, and reads without a unique V-gene family were excluded. In a later analysis, some 600 highly shared, low-generation-probability nucleotide sequences were removed to address suspected cross-contamination and a sequencing artifact. For each public chain, a later analysis derived a clonal expansion index from normalized ranks of inferred template counts within each repertoire. Generation probabilities in a later analysis came from a VDJ recombination model fitted to out-of-frame rearrangements, and those results were checked against IGoR. A later analysis scored TCR-TCR, TCR-HLA and TCR-CMV co-occurrence with hypergeometric tests, applying a repertoire-size bias correction to TCR pairs. In a later analysis, false discovery rates were estimated by permuting HLA or CMV assignments 20 times. A later analysis grouped co-occurring TCRs with DBSCAN, adding TCRdist sequence similarity when clustering within HLA-allele-positive subsets. For co-occurrence clustering, repertoires with fewer than 30,000 or more than 120,000 public chains were excluded, along with five or six repertoires with anomalous nucleotide sharing. This is the immuneACCESS table as TCRdb keeps it, with only in-frame sequences that have V and J called. A part of the clones is gone; compared with another copy, unresolved V genes explain less than half, and the rest is unexplained. That table furnishes V, J and clone size, whereas the DNA furnished D and trimming. The sample yields roughly 140,000 clones; around four fifths were counted once. The ten largest clones take up 3.4% of the sample.

This clonotype originated in a male donor in good health and CMV-seronegative. The V and J segments used are TRBV19 and TRBJ2-3; the central 7 bases match TRBD2. Source material: PBMCs. At the DNA level, the sequence is TGTGCCAGCACTAGCGACGATACGCAGTATTTT. Its protein is CASTSDDTQYF.